Listed below are T cell receptor beta chains from one sample, sequenced in a study of T cell repertoires in cytomegalovirus infection. TCRdb re-analysed the reads in MiXCR, keeping a single row per CDR3 protein. This repertoire shows roughly 800,000 distinct CDR3 sequences, approximately 32% found once; its top ten account for around 13%. Their antigens remain unidentified. The sequencing here drew on cultured CD8+ T cells from PBMCs, taken from culture after CMV antigen stimulation. The receptors here all came from a human donor in good health (CMV status not recorded). Some clones in this sample may be carry-over from other donors' samples. Each CDR3 is given with its conserved first and last residue.

>TRBV5-1|TRBJ1-4
CASSLGQARPNEKLFF
>TRBV6-2/TRBV6-3|TRBJ2-5
CASSYDSPRETQYF
>TRBV4-3|TRBJ1-5
CASSQDTGTWDQPQHF
>TRBV27|TRBJ1-4
CASSSSVLTNEKLFF
>TRBV7-2|TRBJ2-1
CASSFGLAGSSYNEQFF
>TRBV28|TRBJ2-6
CASSIPRGSSLSGANVLTF
>TRBV6-6|TRBJ2-1
CASNGFDSYNEQFF
>TRBV7-2|TRBJ2-1
CASSLPLAGGNEQFF
>TRBV9|TRBJ2-4
CASSEGQGGQYF
>TRBV6-1|TRBJ1-6
CASSEAAGHILNSDNSPLHF
>TRBV7-2|TRBJ1-5
CASSLGTVRDQPQHF
>TRBV6-6|TRBJ2-4
CASSYEQERQKNIQYF
>TRBV14|TRBJ1-6
CASSQDPQIYNSPLHF
>TRBV6-2/TRBV6-3|TRBJ2-5
CASTFSQETQYF
>TRBV28|TRBJ2-2
CAWGTGPGELFF
>TRBV7-2|TRBJ2-5
CASSLARRRETQYF
>TRBV10-3|TRBJ2-4
CAISESVLAKAKNIQYF
>TRBV11-2|TRBJ2-1
CASSLGQGEFF
>TRBV7-8|TRBJ1-2
CASSLSPSGGISNYGYTF
>TRBV12-3/TRBV12-4|TRBJ2-4
CASSPYGASKNIQYF
>TRBV7-6|TRBJ1-1
CASSQGQEAFF
>TRBV6-1|TRBJ2-1
CASRHLYEQFF
>TRBV7-9|TRBJ1-4
CASSGTGFKLFF
>TRBV7-4|TRBJ1-2
CASSQTDRDQEDPYTF
>TRBV27|TRBJ2-3
CASSRSGLDTQYF
>TRBV12-3/TRBV12-4|TRBJ1-5
CASSPASKQPQHF
>TRBV6-5|TRBJ1-1
CASSYSKGTEAFF
>TRBV6-2/TRBV6-3|TRBJ2-7
CASSYVVDRDEQYF
>TRBV27|TRBJ2-2
CASSYMDRTTGELFF
>TRBV29-1|TRBJ2-7
CSVEVESSYEQYF
>TRBV2|TRBJ1-6
CASSELGETSYNSPLHF